The 20 T cell receptor beta chains in this list originate from one sample, sequenced in a study of response to subunit inactivated influenza vaccine. TCRdb independently ran MiXCR on the RT-PCR reads; one entry per CDR3 protein. The sample contains fewer than 650,000 distinct CDR3 sequences, 10% to 15% of which appear only once. The starting material was PBMCs from blood, obtained roughly 6 weeks after vaccination. All receptors derive from a middle-aged man who received an inactivated influenza vaccine.

The chain employs TRBV6-1 and TRBJ2-5; D is possibly TRBD1 (5 bases). V lost 6 bases, J lost 8 bases, and 16 bases lay in between. Germline V CDR1 and CDR2: MNHNS, SASEGT. The length of the CDR3 is 13 residues. The CDR3 protein is CASSRTQAHTQYF. CDR3 coding DNA: TGTGCCAGCAGCAGAACACAGGCGCATACCCAGTACTTC.

The CDR3 spells CASSLGRGASSYEQYF. In nucleotides, the CDR3 is TGTGCCAGCAGCTTAGGGCGGGGGGCCAGCTCCTACGAGCAGTACTTC. The chain carries TRBV7-2 and TRBJ2-7; 8 bases are a match to TRBD2. The CDR3 is 16 amino acids. Per germline, CDR1 SGHTA and CDR2 FQGNSA. V trimming: 1 base; J trimming: 0 bases; junction bases outside the gene matches: 5.

This clonotype was detected many times. The CDR3 is CAISESWYGYTF. CDR3 sequence (DNA): TGTGCCATCAGTGAGTCCTGGTATGGCTACACCTTC. V usage is TRBV10-3 and J usage is TRBJ1-2; no clear D gene. CDR3 length equals 12 residues. Germline CDR1 reads ENHRY; CDR2 reads SYGVKD. V lost 0 bases and J lost 5, with 4 bases in between.

This rearrangement joins TRBV7-8 to TRBJ1-1, with a tentative D call TRBD1 (6 bases). Trimming cost V 6 bases and J 0 bases, with 14 bases left between them. This CDR3 region has 15 residues. The germline gives CDR1 SGHVS, CDR2 FQNEAQ. CDR3 region: CASRHTQGMNTEAFF. The CDR3 bases are TGTGCCAGCAGGCACACTCAGGGGATGAACACTGAAGCTTTCTTT.

The chain is built from TRBV11-1 and TRBJ2-5, with TRBD2 matching 15 bases. V was pared by 1 base and J by 4 bases, with 7 bases of the junction left unmatched. CDR1 and CDR2 (germline): SGHAT, FQDESV (reference sequence). The length of the CDR3 is 18 residues. The chain's CDR3 is CASSLDGWGLAGGETQYF. The CDR3 DNA reads TGTGCCAGCAGCTTAGATGGATGGGGACTAGCGGGAGGAGAGACCCAGTACTTC.

This clonotype was detected many times. The chain has TRBV19 and TRBJ2-1; unclear D gene. V gave up 1 base and J gave up 0 bases, with 7 bases separating them. The CDR3 sequence is 15 residues long. Germline-derived CDR1 and CDR2 are LNHDA and SQIVND (reference sequence). The CDR3 sequence: CASSIGWFSYNEQFF. Here the CDR3 DNA reads TGTGCCAGTAGTATAGGGTGGTTCTCCTACAATGAGCAGTTCTTC.

V is TRBV28 and J is TRBJ2-3; 10 bases are shared with TRBD1. Germline V gives CDR1 MDHEN, CDR2 SYDVKM. V trimming: 5 bases; J trimming: 4 bases; junction bases outside the gene matches: 6. CDR3 length equals 15 residues. CDR3 DNA sequence: TGTGCCAGCAGTGCGACAGGGGGCGAGCCAGATACGCAGTATTTT. Its translation is CASSATGGEPDTQYF.

This clonotype was detected only a few times. The chain joins TRBV5-6 to TRBJ2-5; TRBD1 agrees at 8 bases. Per germline, CDR1 SGHDT and CDR2 YYEEEE. V was pared by 1 base and J by 4 bases, with 9 bases of the junction left unmatched. The CDR3 runs 16 residues. The CDR3 DNA reads TGTGCCAGCAGCTTGTCAGGGCAGGGGGCTCGAGAGACCCAGTACTTC. It codes for CASSLSGQGARETQYF.

This rearrangement joins TRBV9 to TRBJ2-1; 15 bases match TRBD2. V lost 0 bases, J lost 2 bases, and 9 bases stayed unmatched. Germline V lookup: CDR1 SGDLS, CDR2 YYNGEE. The CDR3 has 20 residues. The CDR3 is CASSVEPGLAGGPTYNEQFF. The CDR3 bases are TGTGCCAGCAGCGTAGAACCGGGACTAGCGGGAGGCCCAACCTACAATGAGCAGTTCTTC.

This chain uses TRBV4-3 with TRBJ1-6; 8 positions agree with TRBD1. This CDR3 is built from 16 residues. Germline loops: CDR1 LGHNA, CDR2 YSLEER. The ends lost 1 base at V and 11 bases at J; junction bases unmatched: 10. The CDR3 sequence is CASSQVFGQGTAPLHF. CDR3 bases: TGCGCCAGCAGCCAAGTCTTCGGACAGGGTACGGCACCCCTCCACTTT.

This clonotype has ten or more counts. V usage is TRBV12-3 or TRBV12-4 and J usage is TRBJ1-1, with 8 positions matching TRBD1. V dropped 7 bases and J dropped 4; count of bases not matched to a gene: 8. CDR3 length equals 14 residues. The DNA of the CDR3 is TGTGCCAGCAATATTGGACAGGGACTCACTGAAGCTTTCTTT. Translated, it gives CASNIGQGLTEAFF.

This clonotype showed up many times. This rearrangement joins TRBV29-1 to TRBJ2-5, with a possible D match to TRBD2 (5 bases). CDR3 length: 10 amino acids. The V and J ends lost 7 bases and 4 bases respectively, with 7 bases between them. Germline V gives CDR1 SQVTM, CDR2 ANQGSEA. The CDR3 here is CSDRGETQYF. In DNA, the CDR3 is TGCAGCGACCGGGGAGAGACCCAGTACTTC.

The table lists this clonotype with many counts. The V call is TRBV29-1, the J call TRBJ1-2; D gene uncertain. The V and J ends lost 0 bases and 3 bases respectively, with 20 bases between them. The CDR3 has 17 residues. CDR1 SQVTM and CDR2 ANQGSEA come from the germline V gene. Here the CDR3 DNA reads TGCAGCGTTGAAGATTTGGGGAGGAGTATCTGGGACTATGGCTACACCTTC. This codes for CSVEDLGRSIWDYGYTF.

This clonotype was picked up a small number of times. V gene TRBV29-1 combines with J gene TRBJ2-7, with 10 nucleotides matching TRBD1. The CDR3 is 12 residues long. The germline V gene has CDR1 SQVTM and CDR2 ANQGSEA. J lost 7 bases, V lost 4 bases, and 4 bases had no gene match. Here the CDR3 DNA reads TGCAGCGTTGGACAGGGGGCGAAGGAGCAGTACTTC. Amino acids: CSVGQGAKEQYF.

This sequence joins TRBV27 and TRBJ2-7; D is uncertain. The germline V gene encodes CDR1 MNHEY and CDR2 SMNVEV (reference sequence). This CDR3 contains 14 residues. The germline V and J ends were trimmed by 3 bases and 1 base, with 10 bases remaining between them. The CDR3 loop is CASSFRVGSYEQYF. DNA of the CDR3: TGTGCCAGCAGTTTTAGGGTCGGGTCCTACGAGCAGTACTTC.

This clonotype was counted a few times. The chain's CDR3 is CASRPVTGGAYNSPLHF. As DNA, the CDR3 is TGTGCCAGCAGACCTGTGACAGGGGGCGCTTATAATTCACCCCTCCACTTT. This chain links TRBV28 with TRBJ1-6; 10 bases align to TRBD1. This CDR3 has 17 residues. Looked up from germline, CDR1 is MDHEN and CDR2 is SYDVKM. V lost 6 bases, J lost 4 bases, and 9 bases stayed unmatched.

The chain couples TRBV20-1 to TRBJ2-1; TRBD2 matches at 10 bases. The CDR3 contains 15 residues. In germline, CDR1 is DFQATT, CDR2 SNEGSKA (reference sequence). With V trimmed by 6 bases and J by 6 bases, 11 bases remained unmatched. As DNA, the CDR3 is TGCAGTGCCCACCCGGGGAGACTAGCGGGCAATGAGCAGTTCTTC. Its protein is CSAHPGRLAGNEQFF.

This clonotype was observed a handful of times. The chain couples TRBV20-1 to TRBJ2-7; TRBD1 or TRBD2 may be the D gene (5 bases each). CDR1 and CDR2 from the germline V gene are DFQATT and SNEGSKA (reference sequence). This CDR3 has 13 residues. The germline V and J ends were trimmed by 6 bases and 0 bases, with 12 bases remaining between them. The chain's CDR3 is CSAGTLSSYEQYF. CDR3 coding DNA: TGCAGTGCAGGGACCCTGAGCTCCTACGAGCAGTACTTC.

This clonotype was detected only a few times. The chain carries TRBV7-9 and TRBJ1-2; D possibly corresponds to TRBD1 (5 bases). Trimming pared 1 base from V and 2 bases from J, leaving 17 bases between. Germline V CDR1 and CDR2: SEHNR, FQNEAQ (reference sequence). CDR3 length equals 17 residues. CDR3 DNA sequence: TGTGCCAGCAGCTTAGTCGGGGGGGAGAAGATCAACTATGGCTACACCTTC. This codes for CASSLVGGEKINYGYTF. Looking up the rest from reference TRBV7-9 and TRBJ1-2 gives the full variable domain: DTGVSQNPRHKITKRGQNVTFRCDPISEHNRLYWYRQTLGQGPEFLTYFQNEAQLEKSRLLSDRFSAERPKGSFSTLEIQRTEQGDSAMYLCASSLVGGEKINYGYTFGSGTRLTVV.

The V gene is TRBV6-5, the J gene TRBJ1-1, with 7 bases aligning to TRBD1. The CDR3 runs to 14 residues. CDR1 and CDR2 (germline): MNHEY, SVGAGI. The J segment lost 4 bases and the V segment lost 2 bases, leaving 4 bases of the junction unmatched. The CDR3 loop reads CASSYTGAGTEAFF. The CDR3 DNA follows: TGTGCCAGCAGTTACACAGGGGCGGGCACTGAAGCTTTCTTT.